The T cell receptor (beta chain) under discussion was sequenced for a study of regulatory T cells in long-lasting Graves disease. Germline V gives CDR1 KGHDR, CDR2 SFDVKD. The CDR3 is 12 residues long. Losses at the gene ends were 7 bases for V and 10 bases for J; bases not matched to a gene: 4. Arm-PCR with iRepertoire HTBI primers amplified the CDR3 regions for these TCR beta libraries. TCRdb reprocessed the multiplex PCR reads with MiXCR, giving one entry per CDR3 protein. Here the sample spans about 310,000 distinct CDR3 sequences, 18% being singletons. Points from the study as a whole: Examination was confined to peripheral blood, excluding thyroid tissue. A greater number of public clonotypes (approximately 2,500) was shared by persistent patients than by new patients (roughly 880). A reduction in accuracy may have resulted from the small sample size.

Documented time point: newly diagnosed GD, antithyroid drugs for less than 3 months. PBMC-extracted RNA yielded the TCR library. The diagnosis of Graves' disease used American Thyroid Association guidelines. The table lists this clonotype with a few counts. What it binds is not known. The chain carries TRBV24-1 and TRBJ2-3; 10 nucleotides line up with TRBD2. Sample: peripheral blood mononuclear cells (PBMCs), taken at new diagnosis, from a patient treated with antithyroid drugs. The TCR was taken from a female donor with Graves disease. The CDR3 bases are TGTGCCACCAGCCCCGGGACTAGCGCGCAGTATTTT. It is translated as CATSPGTSAQYF.